This TCR beta chain emerged from a study of blood T cell repertoires in COVID-19. Looking at the study overall: Sources were T cells, B-cell-depleted T cells, or PBMCs; the material itself was cDNA or gDNA.

Assay used: immunoSEQ multiplex PCR; TCRdb lists only in-frame clones, some missing. This table has roughly 340,000 clones, 88% appearing once. The CDR3 contains 13 residues. The germline V gene encodes CDR1 SQVTM and CDR2 ANQGSEA. V lost 4 bases to trimming and J lost 5 bases; unmatched junction nucleotides: 6. V usage is TRBV29-1 and J usage is TRBJ1-1; 8 nucleotides agree with TRBD1. This clonotype was obtained from a woman between 65 and 79 years old with COVID-19, enrolled during active disease. Sequencing input: peripheral blood. CDR3 residues: CSVADRAGTEAFF. The DNA of the CDR3 is TGCAGCGTTGCGGACAGGGCGGGGACTGAAGCTTTCTTT.